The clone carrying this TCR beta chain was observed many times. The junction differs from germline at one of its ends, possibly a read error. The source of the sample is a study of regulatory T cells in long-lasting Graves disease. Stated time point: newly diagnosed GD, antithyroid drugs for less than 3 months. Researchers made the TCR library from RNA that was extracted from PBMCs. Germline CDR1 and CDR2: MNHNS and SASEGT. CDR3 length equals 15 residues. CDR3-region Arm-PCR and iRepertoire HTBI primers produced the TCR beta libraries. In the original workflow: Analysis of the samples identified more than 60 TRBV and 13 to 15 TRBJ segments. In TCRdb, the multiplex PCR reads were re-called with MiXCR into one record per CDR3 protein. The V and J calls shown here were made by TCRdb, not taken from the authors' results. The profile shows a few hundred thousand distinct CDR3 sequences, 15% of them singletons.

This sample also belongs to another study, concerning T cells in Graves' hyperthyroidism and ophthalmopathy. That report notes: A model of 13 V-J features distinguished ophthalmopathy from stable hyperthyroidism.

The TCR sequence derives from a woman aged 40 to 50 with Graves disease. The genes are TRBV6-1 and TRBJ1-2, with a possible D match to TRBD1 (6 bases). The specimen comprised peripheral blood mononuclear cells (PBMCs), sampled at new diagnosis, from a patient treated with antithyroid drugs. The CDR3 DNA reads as TGTGCCAGCAGGGAAGGCGGGGGCATCGGCTATGGCTACACCTTC. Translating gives CASREGGGIGYGYTF.